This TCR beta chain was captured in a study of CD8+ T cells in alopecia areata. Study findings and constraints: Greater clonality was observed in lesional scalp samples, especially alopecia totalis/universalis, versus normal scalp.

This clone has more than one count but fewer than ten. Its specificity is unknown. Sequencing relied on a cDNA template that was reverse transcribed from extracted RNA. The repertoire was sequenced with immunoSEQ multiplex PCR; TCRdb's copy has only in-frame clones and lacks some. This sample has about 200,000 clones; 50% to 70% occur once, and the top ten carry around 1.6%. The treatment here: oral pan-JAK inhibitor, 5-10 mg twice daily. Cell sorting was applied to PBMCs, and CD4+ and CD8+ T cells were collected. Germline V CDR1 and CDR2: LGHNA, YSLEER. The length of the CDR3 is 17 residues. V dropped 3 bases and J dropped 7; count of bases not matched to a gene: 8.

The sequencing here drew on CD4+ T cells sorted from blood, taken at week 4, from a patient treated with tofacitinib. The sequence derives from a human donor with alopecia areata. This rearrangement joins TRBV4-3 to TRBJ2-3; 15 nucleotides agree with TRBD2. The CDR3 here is CASSQGKGLAGGNTQYF. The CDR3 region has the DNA TGCGCCAGCAGCCAGGGAAAGGGACTAGCGGGGGGCAATACGCAGTATTTT.